These T cell receptor beta chains were read from a single sample in a study of T-cell reconstitution after alpha-beta-depleted transplantation in children. TCRdb redid the calling of the PCR reads with MiXCR, one entry per CDR3 protein. This table holds 250,000 to 350,000 distinct CDR3 sequences, 9.9% found once. Source: PBMCs from the stem cell graft donor, taken from the stem cell graft. Every receptor here comes from a human donor who donated a stem cell graft to a child with SCID. The conserved cysteine and the conserved F or W are not part of the CDR3 here. Each record gives: V gene, clone size, D gene, CDR3 protein. A D gene is named only where the DNA matches it firmly. Size tells how often a clone was seen (once, few, many) or the class of an expanded clone, and some rows leave it out.

v_gene: TRBV2; abundance: many; d_gene: NA; CDR3aa: ASSERTEAF
v_gene: TRBV12-3/TRBV12-4; abundance: few; d_gene: NA; CDR3aa: ASRGTDATNEKLF
v_gene: TRBV9; abundance: few; d_gene: NA; CDR3aa: ASSVAQAGELF
v_gene: TRBV12-3/TRBV12-4; abundance: NA; d_gene: NA; CDR3aa: ASSRTGTSYEQY
v_gene: TRBV23-1; abundance: NA; d_gene: NA; CDR3aa: ASRSPGRLEQY
v_gene: TRBV5-1; abundance: many; d_gene: TRBD1; CDR3aa: ASSSPDREKNEQY
v_gene: TRBV2; abundance: few; d_gene: NA; CDR3aa: ASSVLRLLNTEAF
v_gene: TRBV12-3/TRBV12-4; abundance: NA; d_gene: NA; CDR3aa: ASRGGPGDTGELF
v_gene: TRBV6-1; abundance: NA; d_gene: TRBD1; CDR3aa: ASRLRGTVDEQY
v_gene: TRBV4-1; abundance: many; d_gene: NA; CDR3aa: ASSQVGVSNEKLF
v_gene: TRBV20-1; abundance: few; d_gene: NA; CDR3aa: SAEADLQETQY
v_gene: TRBV2; abundance: NA; d_gene: NA; CDR3aa: ATRDETYEQY
v_gene: TRBV4-2; abundance: NA; d_gene: TRBD2; CDR3aa: ASSQDWAGGSYNEQF
v_gene: TRBV20-1; abundance: many; d_gene: TRBD1; CDR3aa: SASPETGRSSYEQY